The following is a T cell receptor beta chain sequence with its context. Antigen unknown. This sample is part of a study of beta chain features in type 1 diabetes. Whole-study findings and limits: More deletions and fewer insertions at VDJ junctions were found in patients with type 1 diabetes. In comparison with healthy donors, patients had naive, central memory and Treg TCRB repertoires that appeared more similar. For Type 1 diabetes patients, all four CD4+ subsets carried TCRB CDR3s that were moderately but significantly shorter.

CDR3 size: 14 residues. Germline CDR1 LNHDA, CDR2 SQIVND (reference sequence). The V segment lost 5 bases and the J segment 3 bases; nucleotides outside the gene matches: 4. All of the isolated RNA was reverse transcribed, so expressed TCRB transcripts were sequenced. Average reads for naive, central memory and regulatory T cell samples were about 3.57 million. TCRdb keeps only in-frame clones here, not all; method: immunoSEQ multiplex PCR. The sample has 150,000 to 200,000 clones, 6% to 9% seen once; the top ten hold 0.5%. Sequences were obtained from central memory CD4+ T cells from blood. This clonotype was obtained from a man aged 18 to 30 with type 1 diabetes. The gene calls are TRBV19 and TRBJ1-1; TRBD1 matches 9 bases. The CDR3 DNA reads TGTGCCAGTAGTCTAGGACAGGGGTACACTGAAGCTTTCTTT. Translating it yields CASSLGQGYTEAFF.